This T cell receptor (beta chain) was documented in a study of T-cell reconstitution after alpha-beta-depleted transplantation in children. Molecular barcoding with unique molecular identifiers was used for the TCRbeta library. TCRdb reanalysed the PCR reads using MiXCR and keeps one entry per CDR3 protein. The repertoire has around 360,000 distinct CDR3 sequences, about 9.4% of them found once; the top ten carry under 3%. Germline values: CDR1 LNHNV, CDR2 YYDKDF (reference sequence). Trimming cost V 3 bases and J 4 bases; bases outside gene matches: 7. The CDR3 consists of 15 residues. The sequencing here drew on PBMCs from the stem cell graft donor, taken from the stem cell graft. This TCR came from a human donor who donated a stem cell graft to a child with acute lymphoblastic leukemia. The V and J genes are TRBV15 and TRBJ2-3; 7 bases align to TRBD2. In nucleotides, the CDR3 is TGTGCCACCAGCAGGGACCGGGGGAGGGCAGATACGCAGTATTTT. Its translation is CATSRDRGRADTQYF.